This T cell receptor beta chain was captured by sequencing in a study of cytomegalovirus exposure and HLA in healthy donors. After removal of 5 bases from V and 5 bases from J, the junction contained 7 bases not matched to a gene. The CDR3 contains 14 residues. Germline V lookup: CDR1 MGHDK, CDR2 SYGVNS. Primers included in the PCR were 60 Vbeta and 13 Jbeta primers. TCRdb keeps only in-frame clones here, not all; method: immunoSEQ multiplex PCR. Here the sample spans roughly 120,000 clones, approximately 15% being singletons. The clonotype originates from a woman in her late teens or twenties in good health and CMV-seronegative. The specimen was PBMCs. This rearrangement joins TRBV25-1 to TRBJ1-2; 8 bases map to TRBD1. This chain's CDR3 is CASSPHGTGYGYTF. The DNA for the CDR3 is TGTGCCAGCAGTCCCCACGGGACAGGATATGGCTACACCTTC.